The clone carrying this TCR beta chain was detected ten times or more. What it binds is unknown. The entry originates in a study of spatial heterogeneity in lung cancer. Time point indicated: sample taken at primary tumor resection. Whole RNA was taken from tumor, nontumor lung or frozen PBMC; it was then sequenced unsorted. TCRdb fed the 5' RACE reads into MiXCR, producing one record per CDR3 protein. The profile shows about 23,000 distinct CDR3 sequences, less than 5% of them singletons. Germline assignment: CDR1 SEHNR and CDR2 FQNEAQ (reference sequence). V shed 4 bases and J shed 3 bases, with 21 bases lying between them. The CDR3 is 17 residues long. Study-level results: In tumors, expanded intratumoral alpha and beta TCR counts tracked mutation counts. Beta chains had an estimated 13% coverage of tumor T cells, and alpha chains had 6% to 7.5%.

This sequence was found in a male donor with early-stage non-small cell lung cancer. Here the sequenced sample was lung tumor tissue, taken at surgery. The rearrangement links TRBV7-9 to TRBJ1-2; a weak D match, TRBD1 (5 bases). CDR3 loop: CASSSRDFTRGYYGYTF. The CDR3 DNA reads as TGTGCCAGCAGCTCCCGGGACTTCACGAGGGGATACTATGGCTACACCTTC.